This passage covers 28 T cell receptor beta chains from one sample sequenced in a study of OX40 agonist ivuxolimab in advanced cancers. Method: immunoSEQ multiplex PCR; TCRdb's copy keeps in-frame clones and lacks some. The repertoire holds 90,000 to 100,000 clones, with roughly 84% as singletons. The starting material was CD4+ or CD8+ T cells sorted from blood, obtained in a trial of the OX40 agonist ivuxolimab. Receptors originate from an adult with an advanced solid tumor such as melanoma, head and neck, liver or kidney cancer.

The rearrangement links TRBV7-9 to TRBJ2-7; 8 positions agree with TRBD2. The CDR3 runs 14 residues. Germline V gene lookup returns CDR1 SEHNR and CDR2 FQNEAQ (reference sequence). Losses at the gene ends were 1 base for V and 7 bases for J; bases not matched to a gene: 6. The CDR3 here is CASSLVRGGREQYF. The CDR3 DNA reads as TGTGCCAGCAGCTTAGTACGGGGGGGTCGAGAGCAGTACTTC. Full variable domain (rest looked up from reference TRBV7-9 and TRBJ2-7): DTGVSQNPRHKITKRGQNVTFRCDPISEHNRLYWYRQTLGQGPEFLTYFQNEAQLEKSRLLSDRFSAERPKGSFSTLEIQRTEQGDSAMYLCASSLVRGGREQYFGPGTRLTVT.

J is TRBJ2-3 and V is TRBV2, with 10 bases lining up with TRBD2. With V trimmed by 10 bases and J by 5 bases, 6 bases remained unmatched. Per germline, CDR1 SNHLY and CDR2 FYNNEI. CDR3 length equals 13 residues. CDR3 amino acids: CATLPSGRDTQYF. The CDR3 DNA reads as TGTGCCACTCTCCCTAGCGGGAGAGATACGCAGTATTTT.

V gene TRBV7-8 combines with J gene TRBJ2-3; TRBD2 matches 9 bases. Trimming took 1 base from V and 3 from J; bases not matched to a gene: 5. CDR1 is SGHVS and CDR2 is FQNEAQ in the germline V gene. The CDR3 loop spans 16 amino acids. The CDR3 sequence: CASSLGFSGRTDTQYF. CDR3 sequence (DNA): TGTGCCAGCAGCTTAGGCTTCAGCGGGAGGACAGATACGCAGTATTTT. The variable domain in full, completed from reference TRBV7-8 and TRBJ2-3, reads GAGVSQSPRYKVAKRGQDVALRCDPISGHVSLFWYQQALGQGPEFLTYFQNEAQLDKSGLPSDRFFAERPEGSVSTLKIQRTQQEDSAVYLCASSLGFSGRTDTQYFGPGTRLTVL.

The chain recombines TRBV11-2 with TRBJ1-2; TRBD1 is a possible D gene (5 bases). CDR3 length: 15 amino acids. Germline V CDR1 and CDR2: SGHAT, FQNNGV. Between the trimmed V and J ends, which lost 5 bases and 1 base, there was a span of 14 bases. The chain's CDR3 is CASSLGGVINYGYTF. In nucleotides, the CDR3 is TGTGCCAGCAGCCTCGGAGGGGTTATTAACTATGGCTACACCTTC.

This rearrangement joins TRBV7-8 to TRBJ1-2; D perhaps matches TRBD1 (5 bases). Germline V gene sequence: CDR1 SGHVS, CDR2 FQNEAQ. The length of the CDR3 is 19 residues. V lost 0 bases to trimming and J lost 2 bases, with 22 bases between them. CDR3 protein: CASSLAGEAPSRANYGYTF. The CDR3, as DNA: TGTGCCAGCAGCTTAGCGGGGGAGGCCCCTTCCCGTGCGAACTATGGCTACACCTTC.

The chain employs TRBV27 and TRBJ1-5, with TRBD1 matching 8 bases. This CDR3 comprises 13 residues. CDR1 and CDR2 from the germline V gene are MNHEY and SMNVEV (reference sequence). The V gene end was trimmed by 6 bases and the J gene end by 4 bases; junction bases not matched to a gene: 2. CDR3 nucleotide sequence: TGTGCCAGCAGACGACAGGGGAATCAGCCCCAGCATTTT. Translating it yields CASRRQGNQPQHF.

The chain is built from TRBV27 and TRBJ2-2; D uncertain. Trimming cost V 4 bases and J 4 bases, with 13 bases left between them. Germline assignment: CDR1 MNHEY and CDR2 SMNVEV (reference sequence). The CDR3 consists of 15 residues. The CDR3 protein is CASSSGLTGTGELFF. The CDR3 DNA reads TGTGCCAGCAGTTCTGGTCTAACTGGCACCGGGGAGCTGTTTTTT.

This clone appeared once. The gene calls are TRBV5-4 and TRBJ2-2; D is undetermined. From germline, CDR1 is SGHNT and CDR2 YYREEE (reference sequence). The CDR3 contains 14 residues. The V end was cut by 2 bases, the J end by 7 bases, with 12 bases between. CDR3 sequence (DNA): TGTGCCAGCAGCTTTGCACCTGTGGTCGGGGAGCTGTTTTTT. Residues: CASSFAPVVGELFF. The whole variable domain, remainder taken from reference TRBV5-4 and TRBJ2-2, is ETGVTQSPTHLIKTRGQQVTLRCSSQSGHNTVSWYQQALGQGPQFIFQYYREEENGRGNFPPRFSGLQFPNYSSELNVNALELDDSALYLCASSFAPVVGELFFGEGSRLTVL.

The chain combines TRBV30 with TRBJ2-3; 8 bases fit TRBD1. The CDR3 is 16 residues long. Germline-derived CDR1 and CDR2 are GTSNPN and SVGIG (reference sequence). V shed 3 bases and J 7 bases; nucleotides not matched to a gene: 15. The CDR3 here is CAWSVKSGGSYNTQYF. The CDR3, as DNA: TGTGCCTGGAGCGTAAAATCAGGGGGCTCGTATAATACGCAGTATTTT.

J is TRBJ2-7 and V is TRBV2, with D perhaps TRBD2 (5 bases). The CDR3 covers 14 residues. The germline V gene has CDR1 SNHLY and CDR2 FYNNEI. Trimming removed 3 bases from V and 6 bases from J, with 15 bases in between. The CDR3 here is CASSDTLGGVEQYF. The CDR3, as DNA: TGTGCCAGCAGTGACACCCTCGGAGGCGTCGAGCAGTACTTC.

This sequence joins TRBV2 and TRBJ2-2, with D hard to call. Germline CDR1 is SNHLY and CDR2 is FYNNEI. The CDR3 consists of 13 residues. V was trimmed by 2 bases and J by 5 bases, leaving 6 bases between them. The DNA for the CDR3 is TGTGCCAGCAGTGAAAGCAGGACCGGGGAGCTGTTTTTT. Protein product: CASSESRTGELFF.

This chain links TRBV11-2 with TRBJ2-7, with 9 bases that match TRBD1. Trimming cost V 8 bases and J 6 bases; bases outside gene matches: 8. The CDR3 extends over 13 amino acids. Germline V gene lookup returns CDR1 SGHAT and CDR2 FQNNGV. Here the CDR3 reads CASGKTGGGEQYF. In DNA form, the CDR3 reads TGTGCCAGCGGAAAAACAGGGGGCGGCGAGCAGTACTTC.

This clone was detected once. This rearrangement joins TRBV15 to TRBJ2-5; 8 bases map to TRBD1. Germline assignment: CDR1 LNHNV and CDR2 YYDKDF (reference sequence). This CDR3 contains 15 residues. V lost 5 bases, J lost 1 base, and 6 bases stayed unmatched. This chain's CDR3 is CATSRDRGPQETQYF. Written as DNA, the CDR3 is TGTGCCACCAGCCGTGACAGGGGCCCCCAAGAGACCCAGTACTTC.

This chain connects TRBV27 to TRBJ2-7; TRBD2 might be the D (6 bases). Trimming pared 6 bases from V and 4 bases from J, leaving 10 bases between. Germline V lookup: CDR1 MNHEY, CDR2 SMNVEV (reference sequence). The CDR3 covers 12 residues. CDR3 nucleotide sequence: TGTGCCAGCAGAACAGGAGGGTACGAGCAGTACTTC. Translation gives CASRTGGYEQYF.

The chain carries TRBV2 and TRBJ2-5; D might be TRBD1 (6 bases). Trimming removed 3 bases from V and 2 bases from J, with 13 bases in between. The CDR3 is 15 amino acids. Germline CDR1 and CDR2: SNHLY and FYNNEI. CDR3: CASSEGQDRQETQYF. The CDR3 bases are TGTGCCAGCAGTGAGGGCCAAGACAGGCAAGAGACCCAGTACTTC. The whole variable domain, remainder taken from reference TRBV2 and TRBJ2-5, is EPEVTQTPSHQVTQMGQEVILRCVPISNHLYFYWYRQILGQKVEFLVSFYNNEISEKSEIFDDQFSVERPDGSNFTLKIRSTKLEDSAMYFCASSEGQDRQETQYFGPGTRLLVL.

In this sample, this clone turned up once. CDR3 in amino acids: CASSIDPGGYQPQHF. The CDR3 DNA reads as TGTGCCAGTAGTATAGACCCCGGGGGATATCAGCCCCAGCATTTT. V gene TRBV19 combines with J gene TRBJ1-5; D might be TRBD1 (5 bases). V dropped 0 bases and J dropped 5 bases, with 11 bases sitting between them. This CDR3 is 15 amino acids long. Germline values: CDR1 LNHDA, CDR2 SQIVND (reference sequence).

The rearrangement links TRBV19 to TRBJ2-7, with 7 bases fitting TRBD2. The CDR3 is 13 amino acids. With 7 bases clipped from V and 2 bases from J, the junction kept 5 bases outside the gene matches. Germline V gene sequence: CDR1 LNHDA, CDR2 SQIVND (reference sequence). CDR3 in DNA: TGTGCCAGTAAAGGGAGGGGACCCTACGAGCAGTACTTC. It yields the protein CASKGRGPYEQYF.

This clone was seen more than once but under ten times. The chain employs TRBV27 and TRBJ2-1; perhaps TRBD2 as D (5 bases). Germline assignment: CDR1 MNHEY and CDR2 SMNVEV (reference sequence). The CDR3 length is 13 residues. The V end lost 2 bases, the J end lost 8 bases, and 10 bases lay between the germline ends. CDR3 protein: CASSLVGGHEQFF. The CDR3 DNA follows: TGTGCCAGCAGTTTAGTAGGAGGCCATGAGCAGTTCTTC.

This clone was counted between two and nine times. V is TRBV18 and J is TRBJ2-7, with D maybe TRBD2 (5 bases). CDR1 is KGHSH, CDR2 LQKENI, per germline. The CDR3 is made up of 15 amino acids. The V end lost 1 base, the J end lost 6 bases, and 16 bases lay between the germline ends. The chain's CDR3 is CASSPREREFPEQYF. CDR3 nucleotides: TGTGCCAGCTCACCACGGGAAAGGGAGTTCCCCGAGCAGTACTTC.

The chain combines TRBV30 with TRBJ2-1; D uncertain. The CDR3 length is 12 residues. The V end lost 0 bases, the J end lost 3 bases, and 3 bases lay between the germline ends. Germline assignment: CDR1 GTSNPN and CDR2 SVGIG (reference sequence). CDR3 protein: CAWSVGYNEQFF. The CDR3 nucleotides are TGTGCCTGGAGTGTCGGCTACAATGAGCAGTTCTTC.

This clone was seen just once. The chain carries TRBV14 and TRBJ2-1; D gene uncertain. Germline V gene lookup returns CDR1 SGHDN and CDR2 FVKESK. This CDR3 spans 15 amino acids. The V and J ends lost 1 base and 3 bases respectively, with 10 bases between them. The CDR3 DNA reads TGTGCCAGCAGCCAAGGGGCCAATATCTACAATGAGCAGTTCTTC. Its translation is CASSQGANIYNEQFF.

The chain links TRBV5-4 to TRBJ2-7; D assignment may be TRBD1 or TRBD2 (5 bases each). The CDR3 runs to 14 residues. Germline-derived CDR1 and CDR2 are SGHNT and YYREEE (reference sequence). Trimming left V 4 bases short and J 0 bases short, with 11 bases between. The CDR3 reads CASSPSGPSYEQYF. The CDR3 DNA sequence: TGTGCCAGCAGCCCCTCGGGACCCTCCTACGAGCAGTACTTC.

As to this clone: At one boundary the junction diverges from the germline segment, which might be a read error. The V call is TRBV27, the J call TRBJ2-5, with 8 bases identical to TRBD2. The CDR3 loop spans 12 amino acids. The V gene's germline CDR1 is MNHEY and CDR2 SMNVEV (reference sequence). The DNA for the CDR3 is TGCGCGGGGGTCGGGAGGGCAGAGACCCAGTACTTC. It yields the protein CAGVGRAETQYF.

The chain couples TRBV5-1 to TRBJ2-1; D possibly corresponds to TRBD2 (5 bases). This CDR3 has 15 residues. The V gene lost 1 base and the J gene lost 0 bases, with 8 bases spanning the gap. The germline CDR1 and CDR2 sequences are SGHRS and YFSETQ. The CDR3 here is CASSLLGSSYNEQFF. Written as DNA, the CDR3 is TGCGCCAGCAGCTTGCTGGGGAGCTCCTACAATGAGCAGTTCTTC.

The CDR3: CASSYGLGTDTQYF. DNA for the CDR3: TGCGCCAGCAGCTACGGACTGGGCACAGATACGCAGTATTTT. The V call is TRBV5-1, the J call TRBJ2-3, with D tentatively TRBD2 (5 bases). Germline V gives CDR1 SGHRS, CDR2 YFSETQ. The V and J ends lost 3 bases and 1 base respectively, with 9 bases between them. CDR3 length: 14 residues.

This clone was observed a handful of times. The chain uses TRBV11-3 and TRBJ2-7; 7 nucleotides line up with TRBD2. The CDR3 length is 15 residues. From germline, CDR1 is SGHNT and CDR2 YENEEA. J gave up 5 bases and V 5 bases, and 12 bases lay outside the gene matches. The CDR3 sequence: CASSPSERDRDEQYF. The CDR3 DNA follows: TGTGCCAGCAGCCCCTCCGAGCGGGATCGGGACGAGCAGTACTTC.

This clone was seen only a few times. This chain joins TRBV10-1 and TRBJ2-5; TRBD2 matches 7 bases. CDR3 size: 16 residues. Unmatched junction bases numbered 10, after V lost 5 bases and J lost 1 base. Germline CDR1 and CDR2: WNHNN and SYGVQD (reference sequence). CDR3 nucleotides: TGCGCCAGCAGTCCCCGGGGTAGCGGGTTCCAAGAGACCCAGTACTTC. This gives the protein CASSPRGSGFQETQYF.

CDR3 amino acids: CASSPPGQGNYGYTF. CDR3 bases: TGTGCCAGCAGTCCACCGGGACAGGGGAACTATGGCTACACCTTC. This chain joins TRBV28 and TRBJ1-2, with TRBD1 matching 10 bases. This CDR3 is built from 15 residues. From germline, CDR1 is MDHEN and CDR2 SYDVKM. Losses at the gene ends were 5 bases for V and 2 bases for J; bases not matched to a gene: 5.